The entry below gives a single T cell receptor (beta chain) sequence along with its context. The antigen is unknown. Generated by immunoSEQ multiplex PCR, the TCRdb table keeps only in-frame clones and is missing some. The sample lists around 67,000 clones; about nine tenths were seen once. The sample comes from a study of OX40 agonist ivuxolimab in advanced cancers. Broader study findings: Doses of 0.1 to 3.0 mg/kg were accompanied by clonal expansion of CD4+ and CD8+ blood T cells by week 6. Relatively little clonal expansion, among the lowest observed, appeared in partial responders at 0.1-3.0 mg/kg.

The input for sequencing was CD4+ or CD8+ T cells sorted from blood, taken in a trial of the OX40 agonist ivuxolimab. The sequence derives from an adult with an advanced solid tumor such as melanoma, head and neck, liver or kidney cancer.

The CDR3 DNA reads as TGTGCCAGCAGCTTAGTTACTAGGGCCCCCTCCTTCTTC. Amino acid sequence: CASSLVTRAPSFF. The V call is TRBV7-2, the J call TRBJ2-1; perhaps TRBD2 as D (5 bases). V lost 1 base and J lost 16, with 17 bases in between. CDR1 SGHTA and CDR2 FQGNSA come from the germline V gene. CDR3 length: 13 residues.